This TCR beta chain appears in the sequencing data of a study of blood T cell repertoires in COVID-19. Study overall: Sites across the United States, Italy and Spain contributed samples from acute and convalescent COVID-19.

V gave up 2 bases and J gave up 0 bases, with 14 bases separating them. Germline CDR1 and CDR2: MDHEN and SYDVKM. The CDR3 length is 18 residues. The table lists this clone with a few counts. Only in-frame clones appear in the TCRdb table, and some are missing; sequencing was by immunoSEQ multiplex PCR. The sample yields about 220,000 clones, about 80% seen once. Categorization into cohorts depended on clinical history that participants reported. This chain connects TRBV28 to TRBJ1-6, with D perhaps TRBD1 (5 bases). Sequencing used PBMCs or T cells enriched from blood (not recorded which). The receptor's source is a woman in her thirties or forties with acute COVID-19. CDR3 nucleotides: TGTGCCAGCAGTTTACCCAGGGAAGGGCGCTCCTATAATTCACCCCTCCACTTT. Translated: CASSLPREGRSYNSPLHF.